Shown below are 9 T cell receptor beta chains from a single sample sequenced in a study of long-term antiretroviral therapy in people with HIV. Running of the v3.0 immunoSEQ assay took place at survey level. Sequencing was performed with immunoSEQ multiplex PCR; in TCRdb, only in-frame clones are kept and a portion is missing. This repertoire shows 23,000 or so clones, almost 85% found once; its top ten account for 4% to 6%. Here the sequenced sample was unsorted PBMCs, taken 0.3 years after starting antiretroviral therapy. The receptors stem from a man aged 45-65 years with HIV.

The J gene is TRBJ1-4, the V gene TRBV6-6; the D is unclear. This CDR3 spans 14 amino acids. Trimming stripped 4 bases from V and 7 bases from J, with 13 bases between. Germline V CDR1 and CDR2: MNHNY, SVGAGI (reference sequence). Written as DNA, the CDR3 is TGTGCCAGCAGTTTTACCGAGGCGGGTGAAAAACTGTTTTTT. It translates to CASSFTEAGEKLFF.

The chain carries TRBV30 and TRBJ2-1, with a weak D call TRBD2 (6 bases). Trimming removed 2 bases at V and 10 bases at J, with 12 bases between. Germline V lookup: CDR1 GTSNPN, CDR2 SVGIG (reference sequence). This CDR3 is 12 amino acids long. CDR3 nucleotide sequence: TGTGCCTGGAGTCTAGCTCGGGGGGAGCAGTTCTTC. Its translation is CAWSLARGEQFF.

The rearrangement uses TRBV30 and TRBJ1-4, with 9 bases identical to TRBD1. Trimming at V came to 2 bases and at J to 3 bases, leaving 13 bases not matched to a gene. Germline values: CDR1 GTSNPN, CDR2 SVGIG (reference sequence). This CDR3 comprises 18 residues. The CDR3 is CAWSSILFRDRANEKLFF. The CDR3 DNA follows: TGTGCCTGGAGTTCGATTTTATTCCGGGACAGGGCTAATGAAAAACTGTTTTTT.

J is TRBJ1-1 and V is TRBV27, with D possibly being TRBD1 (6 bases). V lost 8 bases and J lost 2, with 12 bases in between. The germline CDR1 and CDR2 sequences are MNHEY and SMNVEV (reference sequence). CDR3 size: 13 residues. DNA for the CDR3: TGTGCCAGCGGGGGGGGCGAAAACACTGAAGCTTTCTTT. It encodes CASGGGENTEAFF.

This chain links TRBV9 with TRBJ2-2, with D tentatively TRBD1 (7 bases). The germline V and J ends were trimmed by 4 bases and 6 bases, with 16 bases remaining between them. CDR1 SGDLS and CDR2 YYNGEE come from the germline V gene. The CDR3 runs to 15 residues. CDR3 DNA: TGTGCCAGCAGCCCCTTTCAGGGGGAGGCCGGGGAGCTGTTTTTT. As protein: CASSPFQGEAGELFF.

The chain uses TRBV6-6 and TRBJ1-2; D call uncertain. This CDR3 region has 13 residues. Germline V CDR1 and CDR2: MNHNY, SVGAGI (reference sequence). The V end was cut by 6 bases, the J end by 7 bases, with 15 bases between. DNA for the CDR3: TGTGCCAGCAGCCCAACATCCGAAGGTGGCTACACCTTC. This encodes CASSPTSEGGYTF.

CDR3 in amino acids: CASSLEGSIGGQFF. CDR3 sequence (DNA): TGTGCCAGCAGCTTAGAGGGCTCCATCGGGGGGCAGTTCTTC. This chain uses TRBV7-9 with TRBJ2-1; TRBD2 might be the D (6 bases). The CDR3 spans 14 residues. V lost 1 base and J 12 bases, leaving 16 bases between the germline ends. CDR1 and CDR2 from the germline V gene are SEHNR and FQNEAQ (reference sequence).

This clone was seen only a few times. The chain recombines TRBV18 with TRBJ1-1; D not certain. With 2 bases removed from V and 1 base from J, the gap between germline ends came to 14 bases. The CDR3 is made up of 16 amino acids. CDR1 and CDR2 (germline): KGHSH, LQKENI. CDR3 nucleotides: TGTGCCAGCTCACCAAATCCTCCCACAGAGAACACTGAAGCTTTCTTT. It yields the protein CASSPNPPTENTEAFF.

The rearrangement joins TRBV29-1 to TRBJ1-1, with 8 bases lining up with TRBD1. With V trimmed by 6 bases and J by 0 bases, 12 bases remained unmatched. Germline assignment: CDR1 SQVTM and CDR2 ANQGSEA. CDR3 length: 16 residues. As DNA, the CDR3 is TGCAGCGTCGTCGGGTACAGGGGGGATCTGAACACTGAAGCTTTCTTT. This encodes CSVVGYRGDLNTEAFF.